This T cell receptor (beta chain) was identified in a study of T cells after yellow fever vaccination. This clonotype was counted a few times. What it binds is unknown. They built TCR cDNA with 5'RACE template switching, a step that put in a universal primer site and UMIs. MiXCR, run by TCRdb on the 5' RACE reads, gives a single entry per CDR3 protein. The table includes 400,000 to 450,000 distinct CDR3 sequences, roughly a sixth detected once. The length of the CDR3 is 14 residues. J gave up 4 bases and V 2 bases, and 4 bases lay outside the gene matches. Germline CDR1 and CDR2: MNHEY and SVGAGI. Study findings and constraints: Contamination by abundant bulk-population clonotypes could be present in FACS-sorted repertoires.

The TCR originated in a man between 18 and 29 years old who received the YFV17D yellow fever vaccine. The sample consisted of PBMCs, taken before the yellow fever booster vaccination. V gene TRBV6-5 combines with J gene TRBJ2-7; 8 bases are shared with TRBD1. CDR3 bases: TGTGCCAGCAGTTACCGGGACAGGAGTTACGAGCAGTACGTC. As protein: CASSYRDRSYEQYV.